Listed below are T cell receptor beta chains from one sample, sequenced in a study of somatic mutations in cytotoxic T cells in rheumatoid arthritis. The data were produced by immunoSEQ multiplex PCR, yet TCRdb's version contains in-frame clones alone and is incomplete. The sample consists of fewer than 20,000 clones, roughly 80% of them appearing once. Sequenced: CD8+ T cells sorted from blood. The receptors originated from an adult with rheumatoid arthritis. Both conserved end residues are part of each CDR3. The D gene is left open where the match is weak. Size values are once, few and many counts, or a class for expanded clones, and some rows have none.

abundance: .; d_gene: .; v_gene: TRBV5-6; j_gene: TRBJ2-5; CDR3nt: TGTGCCAGCAGCTTGGCCATGGTGGGGGCATCCCAAGAGACCCAGTACTTC; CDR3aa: CASSLAMVGASQETQYF
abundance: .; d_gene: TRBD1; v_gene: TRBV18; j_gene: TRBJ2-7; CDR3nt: TGTGCCAGCTCAGACCCGACAGGGGTCAACGAGCAGTACTTC; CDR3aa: CASSDPTGVNEQYF
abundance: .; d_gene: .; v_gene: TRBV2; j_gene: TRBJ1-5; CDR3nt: TGTGCCAGCAGTGAAGGTGGACAGCCCCAGCATTTT; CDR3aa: CASSEGGQPQHF
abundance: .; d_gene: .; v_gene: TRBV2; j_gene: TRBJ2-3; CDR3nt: TGTGCCAGCAGCGCTAGCGCGAAGGGCACAGATACGCAGTATTTT; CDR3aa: CASSASAKGTDTQYF
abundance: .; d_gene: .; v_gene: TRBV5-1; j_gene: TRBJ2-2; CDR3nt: TGCGCCAGCAGCTTACCTAACACCGGGGAGCTGTTTTTT; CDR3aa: CASSLPNTGELFF
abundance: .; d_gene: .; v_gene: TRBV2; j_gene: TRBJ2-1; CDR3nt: TGTGCCAGCAGTTACCCTGAGCAGTTCTTC; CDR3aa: CASSYPEQFF
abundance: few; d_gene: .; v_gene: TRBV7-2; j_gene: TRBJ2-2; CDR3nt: TGTGCCAGCAGCTTAACGGGGAACACCGGGGAGCTGTTTTTT; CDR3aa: CASSLTGNTGELFF
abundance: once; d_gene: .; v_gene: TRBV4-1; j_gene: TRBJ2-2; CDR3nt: TGCGCCAGCAGCCAAGACGGGGGCCCTATTGGAGGGACCGGGGAGCTGTTTTTT; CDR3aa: CASSQDGGPIGGTGELFF
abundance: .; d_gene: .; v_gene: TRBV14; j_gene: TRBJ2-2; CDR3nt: TGTGCCAGCAGCATCCCGGCCGGGGAGCTGTTTTTT; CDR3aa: CASSIPAGELFF
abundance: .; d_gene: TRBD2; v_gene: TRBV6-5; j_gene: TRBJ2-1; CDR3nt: TGTGCCAGCACCCTTCGCGGGGGCAATGAGCAGTTCTTC; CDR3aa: CASTLRGGNEQFF
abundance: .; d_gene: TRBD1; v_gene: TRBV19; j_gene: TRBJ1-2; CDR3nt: TGTGCCAGTAGTTGGGACAGGGGCTACACCTTC; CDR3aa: CASSWDRGYTF
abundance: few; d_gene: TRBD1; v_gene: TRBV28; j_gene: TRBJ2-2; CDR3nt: TGTGCCAGCAGTCGACAGGGGGAGGACACCGGGGAGCTGTTTTTT; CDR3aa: CASSRQGEDTGELFF
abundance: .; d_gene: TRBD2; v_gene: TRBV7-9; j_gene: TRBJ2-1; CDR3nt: TGTGCCAGCAGCTTCGCCTACGGACTAGCCGGGCCCCACAATGAGCAGTTCTTC; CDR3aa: CASSFAYGLAGPHNEQFF
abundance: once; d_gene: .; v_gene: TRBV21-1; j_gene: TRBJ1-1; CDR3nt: TGTGCCAGGGGTAGAAGTGCCCAGCACGGTTCCTCTGTGAACACTGAAGCTTTCTTT; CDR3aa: CARGRSAQHGSSVNTEAFF
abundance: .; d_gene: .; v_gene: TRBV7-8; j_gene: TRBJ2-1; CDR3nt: TGTGCCAGCAGCCTCTACGGGACATTCAATGAGCAGTTCTTC; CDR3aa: CASSLYGTFNEQFF
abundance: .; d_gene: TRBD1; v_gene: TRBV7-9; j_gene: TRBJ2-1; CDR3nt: TGTGCCAGCAGCTTCCAGGGGGCAATTAACGATGAGCAGTTCTTC; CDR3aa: CASSFQGAINDEQFF
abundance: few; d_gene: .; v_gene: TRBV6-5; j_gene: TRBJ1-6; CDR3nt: TGTGCCAGCAGTTACTCGGGGGCAGGGAATTCACCCCTCCACTTT; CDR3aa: CASSYSGAGNSPLHF
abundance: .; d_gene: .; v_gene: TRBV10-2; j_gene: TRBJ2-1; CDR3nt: TGCGCCAGCAGTGCCTCGGGGGGCCTGGATGAGCAGTTCTTC; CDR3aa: CASSASGGLDEQFF
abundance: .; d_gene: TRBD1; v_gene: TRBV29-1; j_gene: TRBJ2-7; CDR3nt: TGCAGCGTTACCGGACAGGGTGGCTACGAGCAGTACTTC; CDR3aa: CSVTGQGGYEQYF
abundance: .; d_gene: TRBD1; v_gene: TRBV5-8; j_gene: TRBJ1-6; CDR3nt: TGTGCCAGCAGCTCGGGACAGCTAAATTCACCCCTCCACTTT; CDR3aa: CASSSGQLNSPLHF
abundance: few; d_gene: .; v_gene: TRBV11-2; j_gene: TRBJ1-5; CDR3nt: TGTGCCAGCAGCTACGATGCGAGCAATCAGCCCCAGCATTTT; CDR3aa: CASSYDASNQPQHF
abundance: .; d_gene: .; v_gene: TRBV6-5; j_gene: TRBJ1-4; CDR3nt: TGTGCCAGCAGTTACGGGCCCTTGGGAAATGAAAAACTGTTTTTT; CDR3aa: CASSYGPLGNEKLFF
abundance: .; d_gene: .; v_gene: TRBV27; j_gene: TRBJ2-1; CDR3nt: TGTGCCAGCAGTTTCCTACCTGCTAGGTCCGATGAGCAGTTCTTC; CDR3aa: CASSFLPARSDEQFF
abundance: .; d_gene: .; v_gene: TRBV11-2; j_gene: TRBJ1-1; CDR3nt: TGTGCCAGCAGCTTAGCCAGAGATAACACTGAAGCTTTCTTT; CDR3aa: CASSLARDNTEAFF
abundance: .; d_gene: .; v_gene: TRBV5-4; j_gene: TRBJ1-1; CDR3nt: TGTGCCAGCGCTCTGGGGGACACTGAAGCTTTCTTT; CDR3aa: CASALGDTEAFF
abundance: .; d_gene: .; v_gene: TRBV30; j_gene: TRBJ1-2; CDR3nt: TGTGCCTGGAGACGAGTTTCCCCCTCGAGGGGCTACACCTTC; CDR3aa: CAWRRVSPSRGYTF
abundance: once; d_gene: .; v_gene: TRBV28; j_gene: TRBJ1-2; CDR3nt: TGTGCCAGCAGTCTAGGATCCGTTGGCTACACCTTC; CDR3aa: CASSLGSVGYTF
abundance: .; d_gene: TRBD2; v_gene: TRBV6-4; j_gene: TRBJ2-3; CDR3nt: TGTGCCACCAGTCCGGGACTAGAAGCAGATACGCAGTATTTT; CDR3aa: CATSPGLEADTQYF
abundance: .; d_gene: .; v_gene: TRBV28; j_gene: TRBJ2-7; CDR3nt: TGTGCCAGCAGTGGTATAGGGGGTGGGTATTCCTACGAGCAGTACTTC; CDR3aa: CASSGIGGGYSYEQYF
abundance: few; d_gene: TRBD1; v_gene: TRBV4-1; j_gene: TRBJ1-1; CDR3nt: TGCGCCAGCAGCCAGCTGACAGGGCCAACGGGGACTGAAGCTTTCTTT; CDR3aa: CASSQLTGPTGTEAFF
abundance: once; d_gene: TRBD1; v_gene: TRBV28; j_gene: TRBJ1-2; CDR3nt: TGTGCCAGCAGTCCAAATCTTAGGGACAGGGTCGTTTATGGCTACACCTTC; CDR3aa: CASSPNLRDRVVYGYTF
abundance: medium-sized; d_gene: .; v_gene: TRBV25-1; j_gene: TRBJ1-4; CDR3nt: TGTGCCAGCAACGCGGCCGGGGGCAGGGAAAAACTGTTTTTT; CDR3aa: CASNAAGGREKLFF